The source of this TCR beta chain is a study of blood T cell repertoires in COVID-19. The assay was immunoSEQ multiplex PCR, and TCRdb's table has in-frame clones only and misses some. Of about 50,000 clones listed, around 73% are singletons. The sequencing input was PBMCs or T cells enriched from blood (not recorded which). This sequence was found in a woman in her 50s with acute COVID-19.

The CDR3 DNA sequence: TGCGCCAGCAGCTTGGGGGTCGGGAGCACAGATACGCAGTATTTT. Its protein is CASSLGVGSTDTQYF. The V and J genes are TRBV5-1 and TRBJ2-3, with D hard to call. From germline, CDR1 is SGHRS and CDR2 YFSETQ. Trimming shortened V by 0 bases and J by 0 bases, and 8 bases separated the two germline ends. The CDR3 is made up of 15 amino acids.